The 27 T cell receptor beta chains below come from one sample, sequenced in a study of blood T cell repertoires in COVID-19. Libraries were prepared by immunoSEQ multiplex PCR; TCRdb keeps only in-frame clonotypes and omits some of them. The profile shows 150,000 to 200,000 clones, about 88% of them singletons. The sample comprised peripheral blood. The receptor set was obtained from a man between 60 and 75 years old with acute or convalescent COVID-19.

The chain couples TRBV2 to TRBJ1-2; possible D gene TRBD1, 5 bases. Deletions cut 6 bases from V and 2 bases from J, with 10 bases between. CDR1 SNHLY and CDR2 FYNNEI come from the germline V gene. The CDR3 is made up of 13 amino acids. CDR3 nucleotide sequence: TGTGCCAGCAGGGGAGGGGAAAACTATGGCTACACCTTC. Residues: CASRGGENYGYTF.

This rearrangement joins TRBV9 to TRBJ1-4; TRBD1 matches at 9 bases. The J segment lost 6 bases and the V segment lost 0 bases, leaving 9 bases of the junction unmatched. Germline V lookup: CDR1 SGDLS, CDR2 YYNGEE. CDR3 length: 17 residues. CDR3 DNA: TGTGCCAGCAGCGTAGGCAGCGGCGGGACAGGGTATGAAAAACTGTTTTTT. It encodes CASSVGSGGTGYEKLFF.

In DNA, the CDR3 is TGTGCCAGCAGCTCCTTCCGGGACAGCGCCTACAATGAGCAGTTCTTC. Its protein is CASSSFRDSAYNEQFF. The V and J genes are TRBV13 and TRBJ2-1, with 7 positions matching TRBD1. V lost 4 bases to trimming and J lost 2 bases; unmatched junction nucleotides: 8. This CDR3 has 16 residues. Germline-derived CDR1 and CDR2 are PRHDT and FYEKMQ (reference sequence).

The chain combines TRBV7-6 with TRBJ1-5; TRBD1 matches at 7 bases. V was clipped by 2 bases and J by 0 bases; unmatched bases: 13. Per germline, CDR1 SGHVS and CDR2 FNYEAQ. The CDR3 sequence is 19 residues long. The chain's CDR3 is CASSLNQGGGADSNQPQHF. As DNA, the CDR3 is TGTGCCAGCAGCTTAAATCAAGGAGGGGGCGCCGATAGCAATCAGCCCCAGCATTTT.

The chain carries TRBV7-3 and TRBJ2-3; tentative D call: TRBD1 (6 bases). Trimming left V 7 bases short and J 6 bases short, with 17 bases between. CDR1 is SGHTA and CDR2 is FQGTGA in the germline V gene. The CDR3 is 14 amino acids. CDR3 nucleotides: TGTGCCAGCAAGTCGGGCAGGGGTATGGATACGCAGTATTTT. Amino acids: CASKSGRGMDTQYF. The entire variable domain, with the rest obtained from reference TRBV7-3 and TRBJ2-3, is as follows: GAGVSQTPSNKVTEKGKYVELRCDPISGHTALYWYRQSLGQGPEFLIYFQGTGAADDSGLPNDRFFAVRPEGSVSTLKIQRTERGDSAVYLCASKSGRGMDTQYFGPGTRLTVL.

The chain couples TRBV9 to TRBJ1-3; D remains ambiguous. The CDR3 covers 14 residues. Germline V gene sequence: CDR1 SGDLS, CDR2 YYNGEE. The ends were cut back, 2 bases at V and 0 bases at J, with 6 bases in the middle. CDR3 protein: CASSVRSSGNTIYF. CDR3 coding DNA: TGTGCCAGCAGCGTTAGGAGCTCTGGAAACACCATATATTTT.

The genes are TRBV21-1 and TRBJ1-5; whether TRBD1, the table's D call, matches the DNA was not checked. TRBV21-1 is flagged as a pseudogene. This CDR3 region has 19 residues. The CDR3 reads CASSKALGPGALLNQPQHF. DNA for the CDR3: TGTGCCAGCAGCAAAGCGCTGGGGCCAGGGGCCTTACTCAATCAGCCCCAGCATTTT.

This clone was found once. The chain is built from TRBV5-6 and TRBJ1-1; D unclear. Germline V gene sequence: CDR1 SGHDT, CDR2 YYEEEE. Trimming left V 2 bases short and J 0 bases short, with 8 bases between. CDR3 length equals 14 residues. As DNA, the CDR3 is TGTGCCAGCAGCTTACTGCTACTGAACACTGAAGCTTTCTTT. Its translation is CASSLLLLNTEAFF.

V gene TRBV5-6 combines with J gene TRBJ1-3, with D tentatively TRBD1 (5 bases). The CDR3 contains 16 residues. V was pared by 5 bases and J by 0 bases, with 15 bases between. The germline gives CDR1 SGHDT, CDR2 YYEEEE. CDR3 in amino acids: CASRWGGPISGNTIYF. CDR3 nucleotide sequence: TGTGCCAGCAGATGGGGGGGACCCATCTCTGGAAACACCATATATTTT.

The genes are TRBV5-1 and TRBJ1-2; 10 nucleotides line up with TRBD1. The CDR3 is made up of 14 amino acids. V lost 3 bases to trimming and J lost 6 bases; unmatched junction nucleotides: 5. Germline assignment: CDR1 SGHRS and CDR2 YFSETQ. This CDR3 is CASSSPGTGDGYTF. The CDR3 DNA reads TGCGCCAGCAGCTCCCCGGGGACAGGGGATGGCTACACCTTC.

This clone was detected a few times. The chain has TRBV14 and TRBJ2-3, with D maybe TRBD1 (6 bases). The germline V gene encodes CDR1 SGHDN and CDR2 FVKESK. The V end lost 4 bases, the J end lost 0 bases, and 14 bases lay between the germline ends. The CDR3 extends over 16 amino acids. CDR3 in DNA: TGTGCCAGCAGCCCCCTTCGAGGGGGAAGCACAGATACGCAGTATTTT. This codes for CASSPLRGGSTDTQYF.

In this sample, this clone turned up once. This chain joins TRBV9 and TRBJ2-7; 8 bases map to TRBD1. Germline CDR1 and CDR2: SGDLS and YYNGEE. V trimming: 0 bases; J trimming: 2 bases; junction bases outside the gene matches: 7. CDR3 length: 16 amino acids. In nucleotides, the CDR3 is TGTGCCAGCAGCGTAGACCCTGGACAGGGCCCCTACGAGCAGTACTTC. This encodes CASSVDPGQGPYEQYF.

Regarding this clone: This sample includes further DNA sequences coding for the same CDR3. The rearrangement links TRBV6-5 to TRBJ1-2, with D possibly matching TRBD1 (5 bases). Trimming left V 5 bases short and J 1 base short, with 8 bases between. The germline CDR1 and CDR2 sequences are MNHEY and SVGAGI. CDR3 size: 13 residues. CDR3 nucleotide sequence: TGTGCCAGCAGTCGCGACAGTAACTATGGCTACACCTTC. Translation: CASSRDSNYGYTF.

This clone was observed a single time. The chain joins TRBV19 to TRBJ1-4, with 7 bases aligning to TRBD1. J gave up 2 bases and V 5 bases, and 8 bases lay outside the gene matches. The CDR3 is made up of 16 amino acids. Germline loops: CDR1 LNHDA, CDR2 SQIVND (reference sequence). Here the CDR3 DNA reads TGTGCCAGTAGTGTACTACAGGGGCGGACTAATGAAAAACTGTTTTTT. It is translated as CASSVLQGRTNEKLFF.

The rearrangement uses TRBV18 and TRBJ1-2; weak D call: TRBD1 (6 bases). V was trimmed by 6 bases and J by 1 base, leaving 9 bases between them. This CDR3 spans 13 amino acids. In germline, CDR1 is KGHSH, CDR2 LQKENI. The CDR3 here is CASSQDSNYGYTF. Written as DNA, the CDR3 is TGTGCCAGCTCCCAGGACAGTAACTATGGCTACACCTTC.

V gene TRBV29-1 combines with J gene TRBJ2-1, with TRBD2 as a possible D gene (6 bases). This CDR3 has 14 amino acids. V lost 4 bases and J 4 bases, leaving 14 bases between the germline ends. Germline CDR1 and CDR2: SQVTM and ANQGSEA. Here the CDR3 reads CSVAKSGSYNEQFF. CDR3 nucleotide sequence: TGCAGCGTTGCGAAGAGCGGGTCTTACAATGAGCAGTTCTTC.

V and J are TRBV14 and TRBJ1-4; 7 bases fit TRBD1. The J segment lost 4 bases and the V segment lost 7 bases, leaving 3 bases of the junction unmatched. Germline loops: CDR1 SGHDN, CDR2 FVKESK. CDR3 size: 13 residues. CDR3 nucleotide sequence: TGTGCCAGCAAAGGGACAGTTAATGAAAAACTGTTTTTT. Translated, it gives CASKGTVNEKLFF.

The table lists this clone with a count of one. The V and J genes are TRBV5-1 and TRBJ2-2; D is unclear. The V end lost 4 bases, the J end lost 3 bases, and 7 bases lay between the germline ends. Germline CDR1 and CDR2: SGHRS and YFSETQ. The CDR3 covers 13 residues. This chain's CDR3 is CASSPQDTGELFF. The DNA of the CDR3 is TGCGCCAGCAGCCCCCAGGACACCGGGGAGCTGTTTTTT.

The V call is TRBV6-5, the J call TRBJ2-2, with D uncertain. The ends were cut back, 6 bases at V and 8 bases at J, with 10 bases in the middle. CDR1 is MNHEY and CDR2 is SVGAGI in the germline V gene. This CDR3 is built from 12 residues. CDR3 region: CASSPLIGELFF. CDR3 bases: TGTGCCAGCAGCCCCCTTATAGGGGAGCTGTTTTTT.

The CDR3 DNA follows: TGTGCCAGCAGTCTACGACAGGGACATGAAAAACTGTTTTTT. Translating gives CASSLRQGHEKLFF. The chain carries TRBV6-5 and TRBJ1-4; 7 nucleotides match TRBD1. CDR3 length equals 14 residues. The germline V gene encodes CDR1 MNHEY and CDR2 SVGAGI. V was clipped by 5 bases and J by 6 bases; unmatched bases: 6.

The chain is built from TRBV5-1 and TRBJ1-6; the match to TRBD1 covers 8 bases. The length of the CDR3 is 14 residues. V lost 4 bases to trimming and J lost 10 bases; unmatched junction nucleotides: 7. In germline, CDR1 is SGHRS, CDR2 YFSETQ. CDR3: CASSRTGSDSPLHF. CDR3 bases: TGCGCCAGCAGCCGGACAGGGAGCGACTCACCCCTCCACTTT.

This chain connects TRBV7-2 to TRBJ1-2; TRBD1 matches at 7 bases. This CDR3 is built from 14 residues. The germline CDR1 and CDR2 sequences are SGHTA and FQGNSA. V trimming: 3 bases; J trimming: 3 bases; junction bases outside the gene matches: 4. CDR3 amino acids: CASSFQGDDYGYTF. In DNA form, the CDR3 reads TGTGCCAGCAGCTTTCAGGGGGACGACTATGGCTACACCTTC.

The CDR3 protein is CASSPPGGGGNTIYF. CDR3 nucleotides: TGTGCCAGCTCACCTCCCGGCGGTGGTGGAAACACCATATATTTT. The rearrangement links TRBV18 to TRBJ1-3; D not certain. This CDR3 contains 15 residues. V lost 3 bases to trimming and J lost 3 bases, with 12 bases between them. Germline V CDR1 and CDR2: KGHSH, LQKENI.

This chain joins TRBV7-2 and TRBJ1-1; 8 nucleotides align to TRBD1. CDR3 length: 11 residues. With 5 bases clipped from V and 8 bases from J, the junction kept 1 base outside the gene matches. The V gene's germline CDR1 is SGHTA and CDR2 FQGNSA. CDR3 DNA: TGTGCCAGCAGCCGGGACAGGGAAGCTTTCTTT. Translated: CASSRDREAFF.

This chain joins TRBV6-1 and TRBJ1-1, with 9 bases that match TRBD1. The CDR3 contains 13 residues. Losses at the gene ends were 2 bases for V and 10 bases for J; bases not matched to a gene: 5. Germline V CDR1 and CDR2: MNHNS, SASEGT. In nucleotides, the CDR3 is TGTGCCAGCAGTGAAACGGACAGGGGCCGAGCTTTCTTT. It codes for CASSETDRGRAFF.

The chain links TRBV30 to TRBJ1-5; D is perhaps TRBD1 (5 bases). Germline V gives CDR1 GTSNPN, CDR2 SVGIG (reference sequence). Deletions cut 0 bases from V and 2 bases from J, with 11 bases between. CDR3 length: 15 amino acids. CDR3 loop: CAWSVGQGGNQPQHF. CDR3 nucleotides: TGTGCCTGGAGTGTGGGCCAGGGTGGCAATCAGCCCCAGCATTTT.

This clone appeared once. The chain has TRBV19 and TRBJ1-2, with TRBD1 matching 9 bases. V gave up 8 bases and J gave up 4 bases; unmatched junction bases: 14. CDR1 LNHDA and CDR2 SQIVND come from the germline V gene (reference sequence). This CDR3 comprises 16 residues. DNA of the CDR3: TGTGCCAGTTTGGGGACAGGGCGGAGTGTGAGCTATGGCTACACCTTC. Its translation is CASLGTGRSVSYGYTF.